This is a list of T cell receptor beta chains from one sample in a study of memory CD4+ T cells and cytomegalovirus serostatus. Libraries were prepared by immunoSEQ multiplex PCR; TCRdb keeps only in-frame clonotypes and omits some of them. The sample lists roughly 50,000 clones; under 90% were seen once. Sequencing used memory CD4+ T cells from blood. The receptors come from an adult in good health and CMV-seronegative. Some clones in this sample may be carry-over from other donors' samples. The CDR3 runs from the conserved cysteine through the conserved F or W. The D gene is left open where the match is weak. Not all rows give a size; the values are once, few, many and, for expanded clones, a class.

clone size	D gene	V gene	J gene	CDR3 protein	CDR3 DNA
-	-	TRBV7-7	TRBJ2-1	CASSLEGRGREQFF	TGTGCTAGCAGCTTAGAGGGGAGAGGGCGTGAGCAGTTCTTC
-	-	TRBV7-6	TRBJ1-4	CASSLGPGANEKLFF	TGTGCCAGCAGCTTAGGGCCAGGGGCAAATGAAAAACTGTTTTTT
-	TRBD1	TRBV19	TRBJ2-5	CASRDRDVKTQYF	TGTGCCAGTAGGGACAGGGACGTAAAGACCCAGTACTTC
-	-	TRBV5-6	TRBJ2-7	CASSSSTAFSYEQYF	TGTGCCAGCAGCTCCTCGACAGCCTTCTCCTACGAGCAGTACTTC
-	-	TRBV18	TRBJ2-1	CASSPPLLGEQFF	TGTGCCAGCTCACCTCCTCTTTTAGGTGAGCAGTTCTTC
once	-	TRBV7-6	TRBJ2-3	CASSSWTASTDTQYF	TGTGCCAGCAGCTCTTGGACGGCTAGCACAGATACGCAGTATTTT
once	TRBD2	TRBV28	TRBJ2-7	CASRGTSGTYEQYF	TGTGCCAGCAGGGGGACTAGCGGGACCTACGAGCAGTACTTC
-	-	TRBV4-2	TRBJ1-3	CASSQRGVGNTIYF	TGTGCCAGCAGCCAACGCGGGGTTGGAAACACCATATATTTT
-	TRBD2	TRBV6-1	TRBJ2-1	CASSEWTSGNEQFF	TGTGCCAGCAGTGAGTGGACTAGCGGCAATGAGCAGTTCTTC
-	-	TRBV4-2	TRBJ1-2	CASSSNFGEQDGYTF	TGTGCCAGCAGCTCGAATTTCGGGGAACAGGATGGCTACACCTTC
-	TRBD1	TRBV10-3	TRBJ1-2	CAISGDSRYGYTF	TGTGCCATCAGTGGGGACAGTCGTTATGGCTACACCTTC
-	TRBD2	TRBV9	TRBJ2-3	CASSVSGSGTDTQYF	TGTGCCAGCAGCGTCAGCGGGAGTGGGACAGATACGCAGTATTTT
once	-	TRBV5-1	TRBJ1-2	CASSFVGTYGYTF	TGCGCCAGCAGCTTTGTGGGGACCTATGGCTACACCTTC
-	-	TRBV6-1	TRBJ1-5	CASSASLAGVQPQHF	TGTGCCAGCAGTGCTTCATTAGCAGGGGTTCAGCCCCAGCATTTT
-	-	TRBV10-3	TRBJ2-7	CAISTEGRAGSSYEQYF	TGTGCCATCAGTACCGAGGGTCGTGCGGGAAGCTCCTACGAGCAGTACTTC
-	-	TRBV7-9	TRBJ1-3	CASSLSGNTIYF	TGTGCCAGCAGCCTATCTGGAAACACCATATATTTT
-	TRBD1	TRBV7-2	TRBJ1-1	CASSWGQDKANTEAFF	TGTGCCAGCAGTTGGGGACAGGACAAGGCGAACACTGAAGCTTTCTTT
-	TRBD1	TRBV2	TRBJ2-7	CASNRQGSVYEQYF	TGTGCCAGCAATAGACAGGGTTCCGTCTACGAGCAGTACTTC
-	-	TRBV28	TRBJ1-3	CASSLPQGRNTIYF	TGTGCCAGCAGTTTACCCCAGGGTCGCAACACCATATATTTT
-	-	TRBV28	TRBJ2-7	CASTTLRGSYEQYF	TGTGCCAGCACCACCCTGCGGGGTTCCTACGAGCAGTACTTC
-	-	TRBV4-3	TRBJ1-4	CASSQDGRGLGREKLFF	TGCGCCAGCAGCCAAGATGGGCGGGGACTTGGGCGTGAAAAACTGTTTTTT
-	TRBD1	TRBV5-1	TRBJ2-5	CASSLTGKETQYF	TGTGCCAGCAGCTTGACAGGGAAAGAGACCCAGTACTTC
once	-	TRBV4-1	TRBJ1-2	CASSQDATRGYTF	TGCGCCAGCAGCCAAGATGCGACTCGGGGCTACACCTTC
-	TRBD1	TRBV28	TRBJ1-3	CASSSRGLAGNTIYF	TGTGCCAGCAGTTCAAGGGGGCTCGCTGGAAACACCATATATTTT